This T cell receptor (beta chain) stems from a study of blood T cell repertoires in COVID-19. Turning to the study itself: The study drew acute and convalescent COVID-19 samples from the United States, Italy and Spain.

The CDR3 has 13 amino acids. From germline, CDR1 is LNHDA and CDR2 SQIVND (reference sequence). V dropped 4 bases and J dropped 4 bases, with 9 bases sitting between them. Participant age was about 18 to 89 years, and participants resided in roughly 25 US areas. Sequencing used immunoSEQ multiplex PCR; TCRdb keeps in-frame clones, though not all of them. The profile shows roughly 500,000 clones, about nine tenths of them singletons. The TCR was taken from an older woman who had recovered from COVID-19. The chain has TRBV19 and TRBJ2-3; a weak D match, TRBD1 (6 bases). The sequenced sample consisted of PBMCs or T cells enriched from blood (not recorded which). Written as DNA, the CDR3 is TGTGCCAGTAGTAGGGGGCTGTCAGATACGCAGTATTTT. It specifies CASSRGLSDTQYF.